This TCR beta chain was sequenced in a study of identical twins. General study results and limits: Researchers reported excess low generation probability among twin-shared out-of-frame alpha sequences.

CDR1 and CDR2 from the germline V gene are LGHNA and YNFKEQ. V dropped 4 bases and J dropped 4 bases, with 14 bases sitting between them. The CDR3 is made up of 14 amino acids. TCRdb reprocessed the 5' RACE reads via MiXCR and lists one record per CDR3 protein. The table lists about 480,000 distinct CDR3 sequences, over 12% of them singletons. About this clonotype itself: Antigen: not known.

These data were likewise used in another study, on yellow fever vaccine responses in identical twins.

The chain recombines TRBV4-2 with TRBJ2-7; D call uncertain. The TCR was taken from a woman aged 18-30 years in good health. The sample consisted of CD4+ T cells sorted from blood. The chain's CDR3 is CASSPGRVEYEQYF. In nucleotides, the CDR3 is TGTGCCAGCAGCCCTGGACGGGTAGAGTACGAGCAGTACTTC.